The 32 T cell receptor beta chains below all came from one sample that was sequenced in a study of beta chain features in type 1 diabetes. Every isolated RNA sample was fully reverse transcribed, so sequencing captured expressed TCRB transcripts. This table comes from immunoSEQ multiplex PCR, and its TCRdb copy is limited to in-frame clones, with some not included. The data contain hundreds of thousands of clones, roughly 70% of them singletons. The sample consisted of naive CD4+ T cells from blood. The receptors come from a man aged 25-45 years in good health.

The rearrangement joins TRBV9 to TRBJ2-3; unclear D gene. CDR3 length: 13 amino acids. Between the trimmed V and J ends, which lost 4 bases and 3 bases, there was a span of 9 bases. Per the germline V gene, CDR1 is SGDLS and CDR2 is YYNGEE. The CDR3 region is CASSIQATDTQYF. CDR3 sequence (DNA): TGTGCCAGCAGCATCCAAGCGACAGATACGCAGTATTTT.

The chain has TRBV30 and TRBJ2-5; possibly TRBD1 for D (5 bases). CDR1 GTSNPN and CDR2 SVGIG come from the germline V gene (reference sequence). This CDR3 contains 12 residues. Between the trimmed V and J ends, which lost 7 bases and 1 base, there was a span of 10 bases. CDR3 region: CAFSRVQETQYF. The CDR3 DNA sequence: TGTGCCTTTTCCAGGGTCCAAGAGACCCAGTACTTC. Full variable domain (remainder filled in from reference TRBV30 and TRBJ2-5): SQTIHQWPATLVQPVGSPLSLECTVEGTSNPNLYWYRQAAGRGLQLLFYSVGIGQISSEVPQNLSASRPQDRQFILSSKKLLLSDSGFYLCAFSRVQETQYFGPGTRLLVL.

This clone appeared once. V and J are TRBV29-1 and TRBJ1-5; D possibly corresponds to TRBD1 (5 bases). CDR3 length: 13 amino acids. Germline CDR1 and CDR2: SQVTM and ANQGSEA. Trimming cost V 5 bases and J 1 base, with 9 bases left between them. Written as DNA, the CDR3 is TGCAGCGTTCAGGGTAGGAGCAATCAGCCCCAGCATTTT. Amino acid sequence: CSVQGRSNQPQHF.

V usage is TRBV10-3 and J usage is TRBJ2-6; D tentatively reads TRBD1 or TRBD2 (5 bases each). Germline loops: CDR1 ENHRY, CDR2 SYGVKD. The length of the CDR3 is 17 residues. V was clipped by 0 bases and J by 3 bases, with 12 bases between them. The CDR3 nucleotides are TGTGCCATCAGTGAGTCGAATTCGGGGCTTGGGGCCAACGTCCTGACTTTC. Protein product: CAISESNSGLGANVLTF.

The chain links TRBV2 to TRBJ2-3, with 8 bases identical to TRBD1. The junction had 8 bases not matched to a gene; V was cut back by 6 bases and J by 6 bases. From germline, CDR1 is SNHLY and CDR2 FYNNEI. This CDR3 is built from 14 residues. In nucleotides, the CDR3 is TGTGCCAGCAGACCCTTACAGGGGGTCGATACGCAGTATTTT. Residues: CASRPLQGVDTQYF.

The rearrangement joins TRBV30 to TRBJ1-1; unclear D gene. CDR1 GTSNPN and CDR2 SVGIG come from the germline V gene (reference sequence). The CDR3 loop spans 15 amino acids. V was cut by 0 bases and J by 0 bases, with 11 bases left in between. This chain's CDR3 is CAWSVIRWMNTEAFF. The DNA for the CDR3 is TGTGCCTGGAGTGTAATTAGGTGGATGAACACTGAAGCTTTCTTT.

The chain couples TRBV4-1 to TRBJ2-7, with 8 bases matching TRBD1. The V and J ends lost 3 bases and 6 bases, in that order; junction bases with no gene match: 7. CDR3 length: 14 residues. CDR1 is MGHRA, CDR2 YSYEKL, per germline. The CDR3 nucleotides read TGCGCCAGCAGCCAGGGACAGGCCGGTGGCGAGCAGTACTTC. This sequence encodes CASSQGQAGGEQYF.

V gene TRBV29-1 combines with J gene TRBJ2-3; tentatively, D is TRBD2 (6 bases). V dropped 7 bases and J dropped 1 base, with 12 bases sitting between them. The CDR3 totals 13 residues. The germline V gene has CDR1 SQVTM and CDR2 ANQGSEA. The CDR3 DNA reads as TGCAGCGCTGGGAGGTCCCGCACAGATACGCAGTATTTT. It yields the protein CSAGRSRTDTQYF.

The chain is built from TRBV29-1 and TRBJ1-2; D is unresolved. The V gene lost 0 bases and the J gene lost 4 bases, with 12 bases spanning the gap. Looked up from germline, CDR1 is SQVTM and CDR2 is ANQGSEA. The CDR3 is 14 residues long. DNA of the CDR3: TGCAGCGTTGAAGAGGGAACTGGGGTCTATGGCTACACCTTC. Its translation: CSVEEGTGVYGYTF.

The chain links TRBV4-1 to TRBJ2-4; 7 nucleotides match TRBD2. The CDR3 extends over 16 amino acids. In germline, CDR1 is MGHRA, CDR2 YSYEKL. The V segment lost 3 bases and the J segment 3 bases; nucleotides outside the gene matches: 8. The CDR3 DNA follows: TGCGCCAGCAGCCACGACCGGGAGGCCTTCAAAAACATTCAGTACTTC. This gives the protein CASSHDREAFKNIQYF.

The count of this clone is one. The V and J genes are TRBV30 and TRBJ2-5; 10 nucleotides agree with TRBD2. Germline assignment: CDR1 GTSNPN and CDR2 SVGIG (reference sequence). The CDR3 contains 16 residues. Trimming at V came to 3 bases and at J to 0 bases, leaving 7 bases not matched to a gene. The CDR3 region has the DNA TGTGCCTGGAGCTCGAGCGGGGGGGCGTACCAAGAGACCCAGTACTTC. Its translation is CAWSSSGGAYQETQYF. The full variable domain, in which reference TRBV30 and TRBJ2-5 provide the parts outside the CDR3, is SQTIHQWPATLVQPVGSPLSLECTVEGTSNPNLYWYRQAAGRGLQLLFYSVGIGQISSEVPQNLSASRPQDRQFILSSKKLLLSDSGFYLCAWSSSGGAYQETQYFGPGTRLLVL.

The chain recombines TRBV29-1 with TRBJ1-1; D gene ambiguous. This CDR3 is 13 amino acids long. Germline-derived CDR1 and CDR2 are SQVTM and ANQGSEA. Trimming took off 7 bases at V and 0 bases at J, with 12 bases between the two ends. This chain's CDR3 is CSAGRLLNTEAFF. The CDR3 bases are TGCAGCGCCGGACGGTTACTGAACACTGAAGCTTTCTTT.

This sequence joins TRBV4-1 and TRBJ1-1; 8 nucleotides align to TRBD1. CDR3 size: 15 residues. Germline V CDR1 and CDR2: MGHRA, YSYEKL. The J segment lost 4 bases and the V segment lost 1 base, leaving 5 bases of the junction unmatched. The CDR3 loop reads CASSQASDRVTEAFF. The CDR3, as DNA: TGCGCCAGCAGCCAAGCCTCGGACAGGGTCACTGAAGCTTTCTTT.

The chain employs TRBV7-9 and TRBJ2-7; TRBD2 matches 12 bases. The CDR3 is 17 amino acids. After removal of 5 bases from V and 3 bases from J, the junction contained 11 bases not matched to a gene. Germline-derived CDR1 and CDR2 are SEHNR and FQNEAQ (reference sequence). The CDR3 spells CASSPRLAGEDYYEQYF. The CDR3 nucleotides are TGTGCCAGCAGCCCCCGACTAGCGGGGGAAGATTACTACGAGCAGTACTTC.

This clone was counted once. The rearrangement links TRBV10-3 to TRBJ2-5; D is undetermined. V lost 6 bases and J lost 4, with 9 bases in between. Germline V gene sequence: CDR1 ENHRY, CDR2 SYGVKD. The CDR3 has 12 amino acids. The CDR3 here is CAIRDAAETQYF. In DNA, the CDR3 is TGTGCCATCAGGGACGCAGCAGAGACCCAGTACTTC.

CDR3 amino acids: CASSSNQRGAYNEQFF. CDR3 coding DNA: TGTGCCAGCAGCTCCAATCAAAGGGGCGCCTACAATGAGCAGTTCTTC. The chain joins TRBV9 to TRBJ2-1, with a possible D match to TRBD1 (5 bases). V was shortened by 4 bases and J by 2 bases, with 16 bases between the two germline ends. From germline, CDR1 is SGDLS and CDR2 YYNGEE. This CDR3 is built from 16 residues.

The CDR3 protein is CSGEGQGSYNEQFF. The CDR3 region has the DNA TGCAGCGGTGAGGGACAGGGGTCCTACAATGAGCAGTTCTTC. The chain recombines TRBV29-1 with TRBJ2-1; 10 positions agree with TRBD1. Germline-derived CDR1 and CDR2 are SQVTM and ANQGSEA. The CDR3 spans 14 residues. Trimming took 7 bases from V and 1 from J; bases not matched to a gene: 4.

The chain employs TRBV30 and TRBJ1-6; D is uncertain. Germline lookup yields CDR1 GTSNPN and CDR2 SVGIG (reference sequence). V lost 0 bases and J lost 14, with 20 bases in between. The CDR3 contains 15 residues. CDR3 sequence: CAWSVQRAGLGTLHF. CDR3 coding DNA: TGTGCCTGGAGTGTACAGCGGGCAGGATTAGGCACCCTCCACTTT.

The J gene is TRBJ2-7, the V gene TRBV30; 8 bases agree with TRBD2. Germline values: CDR1 GTSNPN, CDR2 SVGIG (reference sequence). This CDR3 spans 16 amino acids. V lost 3 bases, J lost 0 bases, and 10 bases stayed unmatched. The CDR3 DNA reads as TGTGCCTGGAGCCGATATGGCGGGGGGAGCTCCTACGAGCAGTACTTC. Its protein product is CAWSRYGGGSSYEQYF. The full variable domain, completed using reference TRBV30 and TRBJ2-7, is SQTIHQWPATLVQPVGSPLSLECTVEGTSNPNLYWYRQAAGRGLQLLFYSVGIGQISSEVPQNLSASRPQDRQFILSSKKLLLSDSGFYLCAWSRYGGGSSYEQYFGPGTRLTVT.

The gene calls are TRBV25-1 and TRBJ2-4; no firm D call. This CDR3 spans 13 amino acids. Germline CDR1 and CDR2: MGHDK and SYGVNS. Trimming cost V 4 bases and J 2 bases, with 6 bases left between them. The CDR3 DNA is TGTGCCAGCAGTGGAGACCCCAAAAACATTCAGTACTTC. Its translation: CASSGDPKNIQYF.

V usage is TRBV29-1 and J usage is TRBJ2-1; 14 nucleotides align to TRBD2. CDR3 length equals 13 residues. Germline CDR1 SQVTM, CDR2 ANQGSEA. The V segment lost 7 bases and the J segment 9 bases; nucleotides outside the gene matches: 5. For the CDR3, the DNA is TGCAGCGCCCAGGGACTAGCGGGAGTTGAGCAGTTCTTC. It is translated as CSAQGLAGVEQFF.

This chain joins TRBV11-2 and TRBJ1-1; D is perhaps TRBD1 (5 bases). The V end was cut by 1 base, the J end by 6 bases, with 12 bases between. The CDR3 sequence is 14 residues long. Per the germline V gene, CDR1 is SGHAT and CDR2 is FQNNGV. The CDR3 sequence: CASSLGRAGPEAFF. The CDR3, as DNA: TGTGCCAGCAGCTTAGGCCGCGCGGGGCCTGAAGCTTTCTTT.

The chain is built from TRBV7-2 and TRBJ1-1, with D unclear. In germline, CDR1 is SGHTA, CDR2 FQGNSA. CDR3 length: 13 amino acids. V was trimmed by 5 bases and J by 2 bases, leaving 9 bases between them. The CDR3 DNA is TGTGCCAGCAGCGCCCTCATAAACACTGAAGCTTTCTTT. Its protein is CASSALINTEAFF.

The chain is built from TRBV5-1 and TRBJ2-7; 10 bases map to TRBD2. The ends lost 1 base at V and 5 bases at J; junction bases unmatched: 6. Germline V gene data show CDR1 as SGHRS and CDR2 as YFSETQ. This CDR3 has 15 residues. This CDR3 reads CASSLRLAGGDEQYF. CDR3 sequence (DNA): TGCGCCAGCAGCTTGAGGTTAGCGGGGGGCGACGAGCAGTACTTC.

This clone was seen only a few times. The V call is TRBV2, the J call TRBJ2-1; TRBD2 matches at 12 bases. Unmatched junction bases numbered 4, after V lost 6 bases and J lost 4 bases. Germline lookup yields CDR1 SNHLY and CDR2 FYNNEI. The CDR3 is made up of 15 amino acids. The CDR3, as DNA: TGTGCCAGCAGCTTACTAGCGGGGGGATACAATGAGCAGTTCTTC. Protein: CASSLLAGGYNEQFF.

Only a few counts were recorded for this clone. J is TRBJ2-1 and V is TRBV30; TRBD2 matches at 8 bases. Germline CDR1 reads GTSNPN; CDR2 reads SVGIG (reference sequence). This CDR3 spans 13 amino acids. The J segment lost 7 bases and the V segment lost 5 bases, leaving 7 bases of the junction unmatched. The CDR3 region has the DNA TGTGCCTGGCTGGGGACTAGGGGGAATGAGCAGTTCTTC. Residues: CAWLGTRGNEQFF.

The chain joins TRBV6-5 to TRBJ2-6; D is undetermined. Trimming left V 0 bases short and J 9 bases short, with 6 bases between. Germline lookup yields CDR1 MNHEY and CDR2 SVGAGI. The CDR3 is 13 amino acids. The CDR3 sequence: CASSYSWGNVLTF. The CDR3 DNA sequence: TGTGCCAGCAGTTACTCGTGGGGCAACGTCCTGACTTTC.

The chain recombines TRBV5-1 with TRBJ2-3; D is unclear. The CDR3 contains 13 residues. Trimming left V 2 bases short and J 4 bases short, with 8 bases between. Germline CDR1 and CDR2: SGHRS and YFSETQ. CDR3 sequence reads: CASSFLPPDTQYF. In nucleotides, the CDR3 is TGCGCCAGCAGCTTCTTACCCCCAGATACGCAGTATTTT. The variable domain in full, completed from reference TRBV5-1 and TRBJ2-3, reads KAGVTQTPRYLIKTRGQQVTLSCSPISGHRSVSWYQQTPGQGLQFLFEYFSETQRNKGNFPGRFSGRQFSNSRSEMNVSTLELGDSALYLCASSFLPPDTQYFGPGTRLTVL.

CDR3 sequence reads: CASSSNRGIYEQFF. CDR3 bases: TGCGCCAGCAGCTCCAACAGGGGTATATATGAGCAGTTCTTC. The genes are TRBV5-1 and TRBJ2-1; 7 bases line up with TRBD1. This CDR3 is 14 amino acids long. Trimming at V came to 3 bases and at J to 8 bases, leaving 8 bases not matched to a gene. CDR1 and CDR2 from the germline V gene are SGHRS and YFSETQ.

The chain employs TRBV25-1 and TRBJ2-4; tentatively, D is TRBD1 or TRBD2 (6 bases each). V lost 4 bases, J lost 8 bases, and 9 bases lay in between. The CDR3 has 12 residues. CDR1 and CDR2 from the germline V gene are MGHDK and SYGVNS. The CDR3 here is CASSGGADIQYF. The CDR3 DNA sequence: TGTGCCAGCAGTGGGGGGGCGGACATTCAGTACTTC.

The chain couples TRBV20-1 to TRBJ2-3; tentative D call: TRBD2 (5 bases). Trimming removed 6 bases at V and 4 bases at J, with 8 bases between. The CDR3 consists of 11 residues. The germline V gene encodes CDR1 DFQATT and CDR2 SNEGSKA (reference sequence). The CDR3, as DNA: TGCAGTGCAAGCGGCGCAGATACGCAGTATTTT. Its protein product is CSASGADTQYF.

J is TRBJ2-4 and V is TRBV7-9; 7 bases map to TRBD1. Germline V gene lookup returns CDR1 SEHNR and CDR2 FQNEAQ (reference sequence). This CDR3 region has 12 residues. V was pared by 1 base and J by 10 bases, with 1 base of the junction left unmatched. The CDR3 here is CASSLEGQIQYF. The CDR3 DNA reads as TGTGCCAGCAGCTTAGAGGGACAGATTCAGTACTTC. The complete variable domain, with remaining parts taken from reference TRBV7-9 and TRBJ2-4, reads DTGVSQNPRHKITKRGQNVTFRCDPISEHNRLYWYRQTLGQGPEFLTYFQNEAQLEKSRLLSDRFSAERPKGSFSTLEIQRTEQGDSAMYLCASSLEGQIQYFGAGTRLSVL.